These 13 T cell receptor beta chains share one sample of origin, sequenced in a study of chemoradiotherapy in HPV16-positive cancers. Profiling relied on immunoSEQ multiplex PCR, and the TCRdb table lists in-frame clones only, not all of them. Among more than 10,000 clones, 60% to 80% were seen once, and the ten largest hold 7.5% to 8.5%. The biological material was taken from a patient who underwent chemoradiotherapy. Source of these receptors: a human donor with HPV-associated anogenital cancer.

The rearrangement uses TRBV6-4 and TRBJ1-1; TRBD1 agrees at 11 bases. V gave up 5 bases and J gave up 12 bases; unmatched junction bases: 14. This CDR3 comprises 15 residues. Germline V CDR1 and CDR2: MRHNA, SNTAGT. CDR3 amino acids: CASSRSPGQGERTFF. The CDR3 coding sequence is TGTGCCAGCAGTCGGTCGCCGGGACAGGGGGAAAGGACTTTCTTT.

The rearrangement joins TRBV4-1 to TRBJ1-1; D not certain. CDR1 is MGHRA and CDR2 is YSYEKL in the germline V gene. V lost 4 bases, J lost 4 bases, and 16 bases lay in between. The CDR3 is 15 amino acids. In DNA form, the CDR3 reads TGCGCCAGCAGCCGGACCGGAGTGGGAATCACTGAAGCTTTCTTT. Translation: CASSRTGVGITEAFF.

CDR3 loop: CASSISGGNYGYTF. CDR3 nucleotide sequence: TGTGCCAGTAGTATCTCAGGGGGTAACTATGGCTACACCTTC. This rearrangement joins TRBV19 to TRBJ1-2; 7 bases map to TRBD1. Per germline, CDR1 LNHDA and CDR2 SQIVND (reference sequence). There are 14 residues in the CDR3. Unmatched junction bases numbered 2, after V lost 3 bases and J lost 1 base.

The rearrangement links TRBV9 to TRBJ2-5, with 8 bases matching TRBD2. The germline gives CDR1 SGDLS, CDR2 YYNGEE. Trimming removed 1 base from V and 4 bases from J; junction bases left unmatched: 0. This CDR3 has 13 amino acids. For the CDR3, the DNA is TGTGCCAGCAGCGTACTAGCGGGAGAGACCCAGTACTTC. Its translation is CASSVLAGETQYF.

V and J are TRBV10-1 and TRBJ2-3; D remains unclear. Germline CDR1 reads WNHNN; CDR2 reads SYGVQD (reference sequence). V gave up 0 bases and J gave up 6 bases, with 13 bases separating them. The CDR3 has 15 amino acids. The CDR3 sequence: CASSESDGKADTQYF. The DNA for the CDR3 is TGCGCCAGCAGTGAGTCGGACGGAAAAGCTGATACGCAGTATTTT.

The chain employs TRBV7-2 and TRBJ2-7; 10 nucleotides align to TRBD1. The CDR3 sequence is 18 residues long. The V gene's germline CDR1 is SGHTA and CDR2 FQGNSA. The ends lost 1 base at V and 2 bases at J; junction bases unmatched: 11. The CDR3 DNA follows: TGTGCCAGCAGCTTAGGTCCGGCGGGACAGGGGTCTACCTACGAGCAGTACTTC. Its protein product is CASSLGPAGQGSTYEQYF. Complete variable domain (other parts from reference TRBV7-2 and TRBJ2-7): GAGVSQSPSNKVTEKGKDVELRCDPISGHTALYWYRQSLGQGLEFLIYFQGNSAPDKSGLPSDRFSAERTGGSVSTLTIQRTQQEDSAVYLCASSLGPAGQGSTYEQYFGPGTRLTVT.

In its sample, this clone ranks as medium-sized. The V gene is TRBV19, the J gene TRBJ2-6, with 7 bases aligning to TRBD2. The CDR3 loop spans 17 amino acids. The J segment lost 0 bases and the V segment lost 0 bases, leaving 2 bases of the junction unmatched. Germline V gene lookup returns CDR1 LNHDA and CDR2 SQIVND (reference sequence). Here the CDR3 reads CASSIETSSSGANVLTF. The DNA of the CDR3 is TGTGCCAGTAGTATAGAGACTAGCAGCTCTGGGGCCAACGTCCTGACTTTC.

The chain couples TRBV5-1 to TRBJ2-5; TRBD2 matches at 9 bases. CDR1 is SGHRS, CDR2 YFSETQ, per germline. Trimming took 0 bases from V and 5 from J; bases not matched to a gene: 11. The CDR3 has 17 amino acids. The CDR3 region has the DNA TGCGCCAGCAGCTTGGCCGATCCTAGCGGGATCGTGGAGACCCAGTACTTC. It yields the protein CASSLADPSGIVETQYF.

The CDR3 nucleotides read TGTGCCAGTAGCCAAGACCGCCTCAACGAGCAGTACTTC. This translates into CASSQDRLNEQYF. The chain carries TRBV19 and TRBJ2-7; D not resolved. The germline V gene encodes CDR1 LNHDA and CDR2 SQIVND (reference sequence). V was shortened by 6 bases and J by 5 bases, with 14 bases between the two germline ends. There are 13 residues in the CDR3.

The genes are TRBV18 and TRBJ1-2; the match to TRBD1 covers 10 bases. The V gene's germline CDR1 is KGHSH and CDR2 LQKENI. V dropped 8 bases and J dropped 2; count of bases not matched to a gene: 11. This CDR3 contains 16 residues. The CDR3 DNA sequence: TGTGCCAGCCAAGGACAGGGGGGAAGTATGAACTATGGCTACACCTTC. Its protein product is CASQGQGGSMNYGYTF.

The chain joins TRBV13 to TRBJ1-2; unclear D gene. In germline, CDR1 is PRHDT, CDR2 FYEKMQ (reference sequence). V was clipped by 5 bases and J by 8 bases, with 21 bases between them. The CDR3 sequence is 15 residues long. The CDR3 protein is CASSLREGIVGGYTF. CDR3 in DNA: TGTGCCAGCAGCCTAAGGGAAGGCATCGTGGGCGGCTACACCTTC.

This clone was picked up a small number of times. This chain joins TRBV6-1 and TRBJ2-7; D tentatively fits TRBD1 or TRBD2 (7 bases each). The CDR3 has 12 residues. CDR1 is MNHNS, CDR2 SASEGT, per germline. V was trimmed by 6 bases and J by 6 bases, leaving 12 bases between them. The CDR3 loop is CASRTGEGEQYF. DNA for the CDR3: TGTGCCAGCAGAACAGGGGAGGGCGAGCAGTACTTC.

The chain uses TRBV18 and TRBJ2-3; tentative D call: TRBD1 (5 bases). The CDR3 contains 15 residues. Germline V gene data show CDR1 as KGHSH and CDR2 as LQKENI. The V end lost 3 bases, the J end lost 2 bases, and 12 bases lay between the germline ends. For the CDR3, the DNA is TGTGCCAGCTCACCGGGGCAGCTATACACAGATACGCAGTATTTT. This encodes CASSPGQLYTDTQYF.